A single sample gave rise to the 20 T cell receptor beta chains below, sequenced in a study of blood T cell repertoires in COVID-19. Profiling relied on immunoSEQ multiplex PCR, and the TCRdb table lists in-frame clones only, not all of them. The sample lists 34,000 or so clones; approximately 80% were seen once. Sequenced: peripheral blood. These receptors came from a man at least 80 years old with acute or convalescent COVID-19.

The chain recombines TRBV10-3 with TRBJ1-2; possible D gene TRBD1, 5 bases. The ends were cut back, 3 bases at V and 1 base at J, with 9 bases in the middle. The CDR3 contains 14 residues. The germline gives CDR1 ENHRY, CDR2 SYGVKD. The CDR3 DNA reads TGTGCCATCAGTGACGCCCAGGGTAACTATGGCTACACCTTC. It translates to CAISDAQGNYGYTF.

The CDR3 coding sequence is TGTGCCAGTAGTATAACCCTACAGGGCTACGAGCAGTACTTC. This translates into CASSITLQGYEQYF. V usage is TRBV19 and J usage is TRBJ2-7, with TRBD1 as a possible D gene (6 bases). V lost 2 bases, J lost 3 bases, and 11 bases lay in between. CDR3 length equals 14 residues. Germline V gene lookup returns CDR1 LNHDA and CDR2 SQIVND (reference sequence).

The gene calls are TRBV5-4 and TRBJ1-6; a possible D gene is TRBD1 (6 bases). The CDR3 runs 13 residues. Germline values: CDR1 SGHNT, CDR2 YYREEE (reference sequence). Trimming left V 4 bases short and J 10 bases short, with 12 bases between. CDR3 nucleotides: TGTGCCAGCAGCGAACAGGGTCGCTCACCCCTCCACTTT. Protein: CASSEQGRSPLHF.

This clone was detected a few times. The rearrangement uses TRBV19 and TRBJ2-7; TRBD1 matches at 7 bases. Germline V gives CDR1 LNHDA, CDR2 SQIVND (reference sequence). Trimming at V came to 5 bases and at J to 3 bases, leaving 10 bases not matched to a gene. This CDR3 is built from 15 residues. This chain's CDR3 is CASSLPTGRGYEQYF. In DNA form, the CDR3 reads TGTGCCAGTAGTCTTCCGACAGGGAGAGGCTACGAGCAGTACTTC.

J is TRBJ2-3 and V is TRBV4-2, with a tentative D call TRBD2 (6 bases). The germline V gene has CDR1 LGHNA and CDR2 YNFKEQ. The ends were cut back, 0 bases at V and 5 bases at J, with 18 bases in the middle. This CDR3 comprises 17 residues. CDR3 sequence reads: CASSQDGGGTGGDTQYF. The CDR3 coding sequence is TGTGCCAGCAGCCAAGATGGCGGAGGGACTGGAGGAGATACGCAGTATTTT.

This chain connects TRBV11-1 to TRBJ2-3, with D unresolved. The CDR3 extends over 16 amino acids. Germline V lookup: CDR1 SGHAT, CDR2 FQDESV (reference sequence). Trimming removed 1 base from V and 0 bases from J, with 11 bases in between. In DNA, the CDR3 is TGTGCCAGCAGCTTAGGTATGGTGACTAGCACAGATACGCAGTATTTT. It codes for CASSLGMVTSTDTQYF.

This chain connects TRBV5-1 to TRBJ2-4, with D maybe TRBD1 (5 bases). This CDR3 has 15 amino acids. Germline CDR1 and CDR2: SGHRS and YFSETQ. V lost 0 bases and J 0 bases, leaving 7 bases between the germline ends. The CDR3 DNA is TGCGCCAGCAGCTTGGAGACAGTAGCCAAAAACATTCAGTACTTC. Translation: CASSLETVAKNIQYF.

The gene calls are TRBV5-1 and TRBJ2-3; D is undetermined. V shed 4 bases and J shed 7 bases, with 10 bases lying between them. The CDR3 is 12 residues long. Germline loops: CDR1 SGHRS, CDR2 YFSETQ. The CDR3 DNA sequence: TGCGCCAGCAGCCTTGGAGCTAATACGCAGTATTTT. This translates into CASSLGANTQYF.

This chain uses TRBV7-2 with TRBJ2-7; 9 bases match TRBD2. The germline gives CDR1 SGHTA, CDR2 FQGNSA. Losses at the gene ends were 2 bases for V and 7 bases for J; bases not matched to a gene: 3. This CDR3 region has 13 residues. CDR3 loop: CASSLLLAGEQYF. In nucleotides, the CDR3 is TGTGCCAGCAGCTTACTTCTAGCGGGAGAGCAGTACTTC. Full variable domain (missing parts from reference TRBV7-2 and TRBJ2-7): GAGVSQSPSNKVTEKGKDVELRCDPISGHTALYWYRQSLGQGLEFLIYFQGNSAPDKSGLPSDRFSAERTGGSVSTLTIQRTQQEDSAVYLCASSLLLAGEQYFGPGTRLTVT.

This CDR3 reads CASSRLQGTQYQPQHF. The CDR3 nucleotides read TGTGCCAGCAGCCGACTACAGGGGACGCAATATCAGCCCCAGCATTTT. The gene calls are TRBV3-1 (or the pseudogene TRBV3-2) and TRBJ1-5; TRBD1 matches 7 bases. In germline, CDR1 is LGHDT, CDR2 YNNKEL (reference sequence). There are 16 residues in the CDR3. J lost 5 bases, V lost 4 bases, and 11 bases had no gene match.

The chain employs TRBV27 and TRBJ2-6, with a tentative D call TRBD2 (5 bases). V was trimmed by 5 bases and J by 0 bases, leaving 11 bases between them. This CDR3 has 16 residues. CDR1 is MNHEY and CDR2 is SMNVEV in the germline V gene (reference sequence). CDR3 coding DNA: TGTGCCAGCAGTCTAGGACGGGACTCTGGGGCCAACGTCCTGACTTTC. Translation: CASSLGRDSGANVLTF.

The chain couples TRBV7-2 to TRBJ2-3, with D tentatively TRBD2 (6 bases). The V end lost 5 bases, the J end lost 4 bases, and 16 bases lay between the germline ends. Germline V gives CDR1 SGHTA, CDR2 FQGNSA. The CDR3 extends over 15 amino acids. CDR3 coding DNA: TGTGCCAGCAGCCCGGGACTGTCGAAGCCAGATACGCAGTATTTT. This encodes CASSPGLSKPDTQYF. Together with reference TRBV7-2 and TRBJ2-3, the CDR3 gives the full variable domain: GAGVSQSPSNKVTEKGKDVELRCDPISGHTALYWYRQSLGQGLEFLIYFQGNSAPDKSGLPSDRFSAERTGGSVSTLTIQRTQQEDSAVYLCASSPGLSKPDTQYFGPGTRLTVL.

The CDR3 nucleotides are TGTGCCAGCAGTTGGACCGGGACAGGGAAAGAGACCCAGTACTTC. Protein product: CASSWTGTGKETQYF. V is TRBV6-2 or TRBV6-3 and J is TRBJ2-5; 9 bases match TRBD1. Germline lookup yields CDR1 MNHEY and CDR2 SVGEGT. CDR3 length: 15 amino acids. V lost 4 bases, J lost 3 bases, and 6 bases stayed unmatched.

The CDR3 DNA is TGCGCCAGCAGCTTGGCCTCTGGCAGGGTGGTCACTGAAGCTTTCTTT. This sequence encodes CASSLASGRVVTEAFF. The chain links TRBV5-1 to TRBJ1-1, with D possibly TRBD1 on 5 matching bases. The CDR3 contains 16 residues. Trimming took off 0 bases at V and 4 bases at J, with 16 bases between the two ends. Germline V gene sequence: CDR1 SGHRS, CDR2 YFSETQ. Full variable domain (rest looked up from reference TRBV5-1 and TRBJ1-1): KAGVTQTPRYLIKTRGQQVTLSCSPISGHRSVSWYQQTPGQGLQFLFEYFSETQRNKGNFPGRFSGRQFSNSRSEMNVSTLELGDSALYLCASSLASGRVVTEAFFGQGTRLTVV.

The chain employs TRBV18 and TRBJ1-1; D unresolved. The CDR3 contains 11 residues. Trimming took off 2 bases at V and 8 bases at J, with 6 bases between the two ends. From germline, CDR1 is KGHSH and CDR2 LQKENI. For the CDR3, the DNA is TGTGCCAGCTCACCAAGCGGGGAAGCTTTCTTT. Its translation: CASSPSGEAFF.

The chain combines TRBV4-1 with TRBJ2-7; 7 bases map to TRBD1. V lost 4 bases, J lost 2 bases, and 8 bases stayed unmatched. CDR1 and CDR2 (germline): MGHRA, YSYEKL. This CDR3 has 15 residues. The CDR3 DNA reads as TGCGCCAGCAGCCCCAGCACAGGGGACCCCTACGAGCAGTACTTC. Its protein is CASSPSTGDPYEQYF.

This rearrangement joins TRBV7-3 to TRBJ2-3; a possible D gene is TRBD2 (7 bases). Germline CDR1 and CDR2: SGHTA and FQGTGA. Between the trimmed V and J ends, which lost 1 base and 5 bases, there was a span of 13 bases. The CDR3 has 15 amino acids. CDR3 sequence reads: CASSLMGGGLDTQYF. The CDR3 DNA is TGTGCCAGCAGCTTAATGGGAGGGGGTCTAGATACGCAGTATTTT.

The chain is built from TRBV4-2 and TRBJ2-3; D gene ambiguous. Trimming removed 1 base from V and 4 bases from J, with 9 bases in between. This CDR3 is 14 amino acids long. The germline gives CDR1 LGHNA, CDR2 YNFKEQ. The CDR3 reads CASSQGDSADTQYF. CDR3 sequence (DNA): TGTGCCAGCAGCCAAGGAGACTCTGCAGATACGCAGTATTTT.

The J gene is TRBJ1-6, the V gene TRBV14; D unresolved. The CDR3 totals 17 residues. V was pared by 7 bases and J by 0 bases, with 16 bases between. The V gene's germline CDR1 is SGHDN and CDR2 FVKESK. The CDR3 region is CASNEAESSSYNSPLHF. DNA of the CDR3: TGTGCCAGCAATGAGGCGGAATCGAGCTCCTATAATTCACCCCTCCACTTT.

This chain joins TRBV7-8 and TRBJ2-2; possible D gene TRBD2, 5 bases. Trimming pared 1 base from V and 2 bases from J, leaving 11 bases between. Germline V CDR1 and CDR2: SGHVS, FQNEAQ. The CDR3 runs to 16 residues. The chain's CDR3 is CASSLVGGINTGELFF. In DNA, the CDR3 is TGTGCCAGCAGCTTAGTTGGAGGAATTAACACCGGGGAGCTGTTTTTT. Combining the CDR3 with reference TRBV7-8 and TRBJ2-2 gives the whole variable domain GAGVSQSPRYKVAKRGQDVALRCDPISGHVSLFWYQQALGQGPEFLTYFQNEAQLDKSGLPSDRFFAERPEGSVSTLKIQRTQQEDSAVYLCASSLVGGINTGELFFGEGSRLTVL.